Each of the 23 T cell receptor beta chains below was sequenced from the same sample in a study of yellow fever vaccine responses in identical twins. One entry per CDR3 protein results from TCRdb running MiXCR on the RT-PCR reads. This table holds about 13,000 distinct CDR3 sequences, approximately 84% found once. The sample in question was T cells from blood (PBMCs), unsorted or a sorted subset (not recorded which), obtained before or after yellow fever vaccination (not recorded which). Receptors originate from a woman aged 18-35 years who received the yellow fever vaccine.

CDR3 protein: CASSLDREWSEQFF. CDR3 DNA sequence: TGTGCCAGCAGCTTGGACAGGGAATGGAGTGAGCAGTTCTTC. The chain couples TRBV11-3 to TRBJ2-1, with TRBD1 matching over 8 bases. With V trimmed by 3 bases and J by 9 bases, 7 bases remained unmatched. The CDR3 spans 14 residues. Germline V CDR1 and CDR2: SGHNT, YENEEA.

The genes are TRBV29-1 and TRBJ2-5; D not certain. Trimming shortened V by 6 bases and J by 2 bases, and 10 bases separated the two germline ends. From germline, CDR1 is SQVTM and CDR2 ANQGSEA. The CDR3 covers 12 residues. The CDR3 region is CSVSRVQETQYF. The CDR3 DNA reads as TGCAGCGTGTCACGAGTACAAGAGACCCAGTACTTC.

CDR3 bases: TGTGCCAGCAGGGGACTTATTTACAATGAGCAGTTCTTC. Its translation: CASRGLIYNEQFF. The V gene is TRBV6-1, the J gene TRBJ2-1, with D perhaps TRBD2 (6 bases). CDR3 length: 13 amino acids. V was pared by 6 bases and J by 4 bases, with 10 bases between. CDR1 and CDR2 (germline): MNHNS, SASEGT.

This chain links TRBV29-1 with TRBJ2-7, with 7 bases matching TRBD2. The J segment lost 2 bases and the V segment lost 5 bases, leaving 3 bases of the junction unmatched. Germline CDR1 is SQVTM and CDR2 is ANQGSEA. The CDR3 is 12 residues long. The CDR3 is CSVWDYPYEQYF. DNA for the CDR3: TGCAGCGTTTGGGACTATCCCTACGAGCAGTACTTC.

The CDR3 nucleotides are TGCGCCAGCAGTCAGGACAGGTTCTCCTACGAGCAGTACTTC. It yields the protein CASSQDRFSYEQYF. This chain joins TRBV23-1 and TRBJ2-7, with 7 bases that match TRBD1. TRBV23-1 is an ORF for which the function is uncertain. Trimming cost V 3 bases and J 0 bases; bases outside gene matches: 2. CDR3 length equals 14 residues.

In this sample, this clonotype turned up a few times. The rearrangement joins TRBV5-4 to TRBJ1-1; no clear D. CDR1 SGHNT and CDR2 YYREEE come from the germline V gene (reference sequence). This CDR3 is built from 17 residues. The germline V and J ends were trimmed by 1 base and 3 bases, with 19 bases remaining between them. The CDR3: CASSLSIWAEGDTEAFF. CDR3 nucleotides: TGTGCCAGCAGCTTGTCTATCTGGGCCGAAGGTGACACTGAAGCTTTCTTT.

V usage is TRBV28 and J usage is TRBJ2-7; D call uncertain. Trimming took 6 bases from V and 2 from J, leaving 14 bases between them. The CDR3 consists of 14 residues. Germline V gene data show CDR1 as MDHEN and CDR2 as SYDVKM. CDR3 amino acids: CASRRRSEAYEQYF. CDR3 nucleotide sequence: TGTGCCAGCAGGAGAAGGTCTGAGGCCTACGAGCAGTACTTC.

V usage is TRBV10-1 and J usage is TRBJ1-1, with unresolved D. CDR3 length equals 11 residues. V lost 3 bases, J lost 7 bases, and 6 bases lay in between. CDR1 is WNHNN, CDR2 SYGVQD, per germline (reference sequence). CDR3 sequence: CASSDGVEAFF. CDR3 DNA: TGCGCCAGCAGTGATGGTGTTGAAGCTTTCTTT.

CDR3 sequence reads: CASSPVMGETQYF. The CDR3 region has the DNA TGTGCCAGCAGCCCGGTGATGGGGGAGACCCAGTACTTC. V and J are TRBV4-2 and TRBJ2-5; no clear D. V lost 4 bases to trimming and J lost 5 bases, with 11 bases between them. Germline CDR1 and CDR2: LGHNA and YNFKEQ. This CDR3 has 13 residues.

J is TRBJ2-1 and V is TRBV10-3; 8 bases align to TRBD2. Germline V CDR1 and CDR2: ENHRY, SYGVKD. CDR3 length: 15 amino acids. V was clipped by 5 bases and J by 5 bases; unmatched bases: 8. The CDR3 coding sequence is TGTGCCATCAGTACCTTAGCGGGACCGAACAATGAGCAGTTCTTC. Encoded protein: CAISTLAGPNNEQFF.

This sequence joins TRBV18 and TRBJ1-1; maybe TRBD1 (5 bases). Germline loops: CDR1 KGHSH, CDR2 LQKENI. V shed 3 bases and J shed 1 base, with 9 bases lying between them. The CDR3 totals 14 residues. The chain's CDR3 is CASSPTGGNTEAFF. CDR3 DNA sequence: TGTGCCAGCTCACCTACAGGAGGGAACACTGAAGCTTTCTTT.

V usage is TRBV4-1 and J usage is TRBJ2-3, with D possibly matching TRBD1 (5 bases). The V gene's germline CDR1 is MGHRA and CDR2 YSYEKL. V lost 0 bases to trimming and J lost 1 base, with 11 bases between them. CDR3 length: 16 amino acids. CDR3 sequence reads: CASSQDPFRGTDTQYF. The CDR3 DNA reads TGCGCCAGCAGCCAAGACCCATTCAGGGGCACAGATACGCAGTATTTT.

V is TRBV5-6 and J is TRBJ2-7, with D perhaps TRBD1 (6 bases). The CDR3 length is 13 residues. V was trimmed by 4 bases and J by 6 bases, leaving 14 bases between them. The germline gives CDR1 SGHDT, CDR2 YYEEEE. CDR3 coding DNA: TGTGCCAGCAGCCCAATTACAGGGCGCGAGCAGTACTTC. This encodes CASSPITGREQYF.

This chain joins TRBV11-3 and TRBJ2-2, with no clear D. V was trimmed by 3 bases and J by 3 bases, leaving 8 bases between them. Per germline, CDR1 SGHNT and CDR2 YENEEA. The CDR3 is 14 residues long. CDR3: CASSLRLYTGELFF. The CDR3 nucleotides read TGTGCCAGCAGCTTGCGGTTATACACCGGGGAGCTGTTTTTT.

The rearrangement joins TRBV30 to TRBJ2-5; 9 bases map to TRBD2. Germline assignment: CDR1 GTSNPN and CDR2 SVGIG (reference sequence). The CDR3 loop spans 16 amino acids. V lost 1 base, J lost 5 bases, and 11 bases stayed unmatched. CDR3 coding DNA: TGTGCCTGGAGTGCCCTACTAGGGACTAGCAAGGAGACCCAGTACTTC. Its protein is CAWSALLGTSKETQYF.

The table lists this clonotype with a few counts. V gene TRBV11-3 combines with J gene TRBJ2-3; maybe TRBD2 (6 bases). The V gene lost 1 base and the J gene lost 5 bases, with 13 bases spanning the gap. This CDR3 is 15 amino acids long. Germline values: CDR1 SGHNT, CDR2 YENEEA. The DNA for the CDR3 is TGTGCCAGCAGCTTAGGTGACGGAGGGGTAGATACGCAGTATTTT. Its protein is CASSLGDGGVDTQYF. The entire variable domain, with the rest obtained from reference TRBV11-3 and TRBJ2-3, is as follows: EAGVVQSPRYKIIEKKQPVAFWCNPISGHNTLYWYLQNLGQGPELLIRYENEEAVDDSQLPKDRFSAERLKGVDSTLKIQPAELGDSAVYLCASSLGDGGVDTQYFGPGTRLTVL.

The rearrangement links TRBV5-1 to TRBJ2-6; no firm D call. The V gene lost 0 bases and the J gene lost 2 bases, with 6 bases spanning the gap. This CDR3 has 15 amino acids. Germline CDR1 and CDR2: SGHRS and YFSETQ. CDR3 DNA sequence: TGCGCCAGCAGCTTGGAGGCACCTGGGGCCAACGTCCTGACTTTC. Translated: CASSLEAPGANVLTF.

The rearrangement joins TRBV29-1 to TRBJ2-2, with D tentatively TRBD1 (5 bases). The CDR3 has 14 residues. Trimming removed 4 bases from V and 1 base from J, with 10 bases in between. Looked up from germline, CDR1 is SQVTM and CDR2 is ANQGSEA. The CDR3 sequence is CSVGRTQNTGELFF. The CDR3 region has the DNA TGCAGCGTTGGACGGACACAGAACACCGGGGAGCTGTTTTTT.

The rearrangement uses TRBV4-1 and TRBJ1-1, with D tentatively TRBD1 (5 bases). In germline, CDR1 is MGHRA, CDR2 YSYEKL. With 2 bases removed from V and 0 bases from J, the gap between germline ends came to 10 bases. There are 15 residues in the CDR3. CDR3: CASSQPDRLNTEAFF. The CDR3 DNA is TGCGCCAGCAGCCAACCCGACAGATTGAACACTGAAGCTTTCTTT.

The gene calls are TRBV25-1 and TRBJ2-1, with a possible D match to TRBD2 (6 bases). The CDR3 extends over 11 amino acids. The germline gives CDR1 MGHDK, CDR2 SYGVNS. With 8 bases removed from V and 10 bases from J, the gap between germline ends came to 12 bases. The CDR3 DNA reads as TGTGCCAGCGGTTATCGGGGGGAGCAGTTCTTC. Amino acids: CASGYRGEQFF.

The CDR3 sequence is CASSQETRSSYEQYF. CDR3 nucleotides: TGCGCCAGCAGCCAAGAAACGCGAAGCTCCTACGAGCAGTACTTC. The V gene is TRBV4-1, the J gene TRBJ2-7; D is undetermined. This CDR3 contains 15 residues. Trimming cost V 0 bases and J 0 bases, with 9 bases left between them. Germline-derived CDR1 and CDR2 are MGHRA and YSYEKL.

V usage is TRBV5-4 and J usage is TRBJ2-5; 8 bases are a match to TRBD1. The length of the CDR3 is 17 residues. Germline-derived CDR1 and CDR2 are SGHNT and YYREEE (reference sequence). V shed 0 bases and J 4 bases; nucleotides not matched to a gene: 11. CDR3 sequence (DNA): TGTGCCAGCAGCTTGGAACCCAGGGGGCAAGTCAGAGAGACCCAGTACTTC. Residues: CASSLEPRGQVRETQYF.

This sequence joins TRBV29-1 and TRBJ2-7, with unresolved D. The V and J ends lost 8 bases and 4 bases respectively, with 15 bases between them. The germline V gene has CDR1 SQVTM and CDR2 ANQGSEA. This CDR3 spans 12 amino acids. CDR3 DNA sequence: TGCAGCTACCTAACGAACAGATACGAGCAGTACTTC. Residues: CSYLTNRYEQYF.